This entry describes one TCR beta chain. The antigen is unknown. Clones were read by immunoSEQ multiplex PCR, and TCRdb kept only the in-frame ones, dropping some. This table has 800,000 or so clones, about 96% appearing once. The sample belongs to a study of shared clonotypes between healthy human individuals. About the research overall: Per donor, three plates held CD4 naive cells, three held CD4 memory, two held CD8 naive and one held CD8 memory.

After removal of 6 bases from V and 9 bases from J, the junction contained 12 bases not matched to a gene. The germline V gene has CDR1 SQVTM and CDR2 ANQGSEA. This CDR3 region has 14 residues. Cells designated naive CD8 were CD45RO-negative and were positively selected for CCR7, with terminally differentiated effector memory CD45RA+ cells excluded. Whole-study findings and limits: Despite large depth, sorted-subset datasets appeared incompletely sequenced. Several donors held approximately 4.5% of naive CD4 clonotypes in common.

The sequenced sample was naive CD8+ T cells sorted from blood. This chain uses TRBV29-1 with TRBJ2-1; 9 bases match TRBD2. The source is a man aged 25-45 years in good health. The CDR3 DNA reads TGCAGCGTCGTAGCGGGGGCGATCTTAGGTGAGCAGTTCTTC. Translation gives CSVVAGAILGEQFF.